This T cell receptor beta chain is from a study of blood T cell repertoires in COVID-19. For the study at large: The samples span acute and convalescent COVID-19 from the United States, Italy and Spain. PBMCs, B-cell-depleted T cells, or T cells provided the cDNA or gDNA that made up the material.

Original handling: Nucleated cell counts were estimated from reference gene primer amplification. Repertoires were generated with immunoSEQ multiplex PCR, while TCRdb's copy carries only in-frame clones and drops some. Clonal size and the V and J genes are those of that table, whereas D and trimming came from the DNA. The sample gives 250,000 to 300,000 clones, roughly nine tenths of which show up once; about 12% is in the top ten. A Seattle source enrolled patients during active infection and followed them longitudinally. The length of the CDR3 is 15 residues. The germline V and J ends were trimmed by 2 bases and 1 base, with 12 bases remaining between them. Germline CDR1 is ENHRY and CDR2 is SYGVKD. This clone was detected a few times.

Material: peripheral blood. The V and J genes are TRBV10-3 and TRBJ2-7; D gene ambiguous. This TCR derives from a woman in her thirties with COVID-19, enrolled during active disease. In DNA, the CDR3 is TGTGCCATCAGTGAGGCGCCGAAGGAGTCCTACGAGCAGTACTTC. Translated, it gives CAISEAPKESYEQYF.